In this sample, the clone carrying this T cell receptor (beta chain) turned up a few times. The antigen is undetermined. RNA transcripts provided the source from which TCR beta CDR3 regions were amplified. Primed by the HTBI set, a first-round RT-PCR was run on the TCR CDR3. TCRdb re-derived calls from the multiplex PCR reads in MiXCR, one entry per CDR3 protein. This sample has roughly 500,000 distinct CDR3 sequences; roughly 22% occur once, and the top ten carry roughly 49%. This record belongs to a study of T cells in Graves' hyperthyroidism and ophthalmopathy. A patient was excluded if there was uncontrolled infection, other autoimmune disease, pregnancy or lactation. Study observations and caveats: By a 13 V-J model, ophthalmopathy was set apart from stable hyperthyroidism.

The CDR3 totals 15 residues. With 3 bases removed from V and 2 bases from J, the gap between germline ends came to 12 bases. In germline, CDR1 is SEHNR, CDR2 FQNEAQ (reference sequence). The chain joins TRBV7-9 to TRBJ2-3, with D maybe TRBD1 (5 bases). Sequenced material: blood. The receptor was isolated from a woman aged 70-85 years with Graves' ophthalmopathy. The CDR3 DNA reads TGTGCCAGCAGCTTTTCTCAGGGTCCCACAGATACGCAGTATTTT. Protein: CASSFSQGPTDTQYF.